This entry is about one T cell receptor beta chain. The antigen is not known. The CDR3 runs 15 residues. Trimming pared 4 bases from V and 8 bases from J, leaving 18 bases between. Germline assignment: CDR1 SGHTA and CDR2 FQGNSA. Time point specified: identical roughly 11-day culture without peptide (control). Each of six or seven ELISpot-reactive candidate peptides was used for approximately eleven-day stimulation. The record originates from a study of PD-1 blockade in mismatch repair-deficient tumors. Measured with immunoSEQ multiplex PCR; TCRdb has only the in-frame clones, and not every one. Altogether roughly 14,000 clones are present, about nine tenths being singletons, with the ten largest covering approximately 10%.

This TCR came from an adult with mismatch repair-deficient cancer. Sample: cells cultured in vitro, taken from a patient treated with pembrolizumab. The J gene is TRBJ1-5, the V gene TRBV7-2; D perhaps matches TRBD1 (6 bases). CDR3 in amino acids: CASSSRRGGSEPQHF. CDR3 DNA sequence: TGTGCCAGCAGCTCTAGGAGGGGGGGAAGTGAGCCCCAGCATTTT.